This entry lists 30 T cell receptor beta chains sequenced from one sample in a study of CD8 T cells in Susac syndrome. Random hexamers were used to reverse transcribe the RNA input (about 0.5 to 1 ug). TCRdb analysed the immunoSEQ multiplex PCR reads with MiXCR anew, one entry per CDR3 protein. The data contain under 200,000 distinct CDR3 sequences, roughly 91% of them singletons. Material for sequencing was CD4+ T cells from PBMCs. These receptors were collected from a human donor with Susac syndrome.

The chain recombines TRBV5-6 with TRBJ1-1; TRBD1 matches at 12 bases. Germline values: CDR1 SGHDT, CDR2 YYEEEE. The CDR3 has 16 residues. V shed 3 bases, J shed 1 base, and the junction held 4 bases outside the gene matches. The CDR3 DNA reads TGTGCCAGCAGCTGGGGGACAGGGGGCTGGAACACTGAAGCTTTCTTT. It specifies CASSWGTGGWNTEAFF.

This chain links TRBV12-3 or TRBV12-4 with TRBJ2-1; weak D call: TRBD2 (6 bases). This CDR3 spans 14 amino acids. V dropped 2 bases and J dropped 7 bases, with 12 bases sitting between them. CDR3: CASSLRLAANEQFF. Here the CDR3 DNA reads TGTGCCAGCAGTTTAAGATTAGCGGCAAATGAGCAGTTCTTC.

V and J are TRBV12-3 or TRBV12-4 and TRBJ2-2, with 10 bases aligning to TRBD2. The CDR3 sequence is 18 residues long. V gave up 3 bases and J gave up 2 bases; unmatched junction bases: 9. CDR3 coding DNA: TGTGCCAGCAGTTTGTGGCTAGCGGGAGAGGAAAACACCGGGGAGCTGTTTTTT. It encodes CASSLWLAGEENTGELFF.

The chain is built from TRBV5-1 and TRBJ2-1; TRBD2 matches 10 bases. The V gene's germline CDR1 is SGHRS and CDR2 YFSETQ. V lost 2 bases and J lost 4; bases outside the gene matches: 3. The CDR3 sequence is 15 residues long. The CDR3 sequence is CASSLSSGSYNEQFF. CDR3 coding DNA: TGCGCCAGCAGCTTATCTAGCGGGAGTTACAATGAGCAGTTCTTC.

This sequence joins TRBV6-6 and TRBJ2-5; D gene uncertain. The V gene's germline CDR1 is MNHNY and CDR2 SVGAGI (reference sequence). Trimming stripped 2 bases from V and 2 bases from J, with 9 bases between. CDR3 length: 14 amino acids. The CDR3 nucleotides are TGTGCCAGCAGTTACGGGCAGGAACAAGAGACCCAGTACTTC. The encoded protein is CASSYGQEQETQYF.

The J gene is TRBJ2-1, the V gene TRBV19; 8 positions agree with TRBD2. The CDR3 length is 15 residues. The trim removed 3 bases at V and 1 base at J, leaving 2 bases unmatched. Looked up from germline, CDR1 is LNHDA and CDR2 is SQIVND (reference sequence). The CDR3 bases are TGTGCCAGTAGTATGGCTAGCGGGTCCTACAATGAGCAGTTCTTC. Translated, it gives CASSMASGSYNEQFF.

This rearrangement joins TRBV27 to TRBJ2-6, with 7 bases lining up with TRBD1. Per the germline V gene, CDR1 is MNHEY and CDR2 is SMNVEV (reference sequence). Trimming removed 4 bases from V and 0 bases from J; junction bases left unmatched: 9. The length of the CDR3 is 18 residues. The CDR3 DNA sequence: TGTGCCAGCAGTTCACTACAGGGGCTAATCTCTGGGGCCAACGTCCTGACTTTC. Its translation is CASSSLQGLISGANVLTF.

J is TRBJ2-1 and V is TRBV12-3 or TRBV12-4, with D possibly matching TRBD1 (6 bases). V lost 6 bases to trimming and J lost 7 bases, with 19 bases between them. The CDR3 length is 15 residues. The CDR3 region is CASSRDTGSGNEQFF. In DNA form, the CDR3 reads TGTGCCAGCAGCCGGGACACAGGCTCAGGGAATGAGCAGTTCTTC.

The rearrangement links TRBV14 to TRBJ2-7; the match to TRBD1 covers 9 bases. The CDR3 covers 17 residues. With V trimmed by 3 bases and J by 6 bases, 15 bases remained unmatched. In germline, CDR1 is SGHDN, CDR2 FVKESK. The CDR3 DNA is TGTGCCAGCAGCCACAGGGTAGAGACAGGGGGGATGAGCGAGCAGTACTTC. This gives the protein CASSHRVETGGMSEQYF.

The CDR3 bases are TGTGCCAGCATATCCCCCGGGGCAGGGGTATACGAGCAGTACTTC. Residues: CASISPGAGVYEQYF. The chain employs TRBV28 and TRBJ2-7; D is possibly TRBD1 (6 bases). The CDR3 loop spans 15 amino acids. Per germline, CDR1 MDHEN and CDR2 SYDVKM. The germline V and J ends were trimmed by 7 bases and 4 bases, with 20 bases remaining between them.

The chain is built from TRBV7-9 and TRBJ2-5; the D gene is possibly TRBD1 (6 bases). CDR3 length: 16 amino acids. V lost 4 bases and J lost 5, with 20 bases in between. The germline V gene encodes CDR1 SEHNR and CDR2 FQNEAQ (reference sequence). The CDR3 spells CASSSTGGLFWETQYF. DNA of the CDR3: TGTGCCAGCAGCTCGACAGGAGGACTTTTTTGGGAGACCCAGTACTTC.

This clonotype was observed a handful of times. The chain has TRBV24-1 and TRBJ2-7, with D possibly matching TRBD1 (5 bases). In germline, CDR1 is KGHDR, CDR2 SFDVKD. The CDR3 spans 13 residues. V was cut by 4 bases and J by 0 bases, with 6 bases left in between. The CDR3 is CATSDRASYEQYF. The DNA for the CDR3 is TGTGCCACCAGTGACAGGGCCTCCTACGAGCAGTACTTC.

The chain combines TRBV4-1 with TRBJ1-2; no reliable D call. V was cut by 0 bases and J by 4 bases, with 9 bases left in between. The CDR3 is 14 residues long. Germline V gene data show CDR1 as MGHRA and CDR2 as YSYEKL. CDR3 nucleotides: TGCGCCAGCAGCCAAGACAGGTTGGGCTATGGCTACACCTTC. Protein: CASSQDRLGYGYTF.

Here the CDR3 reads CASRGTTYGYTF. CDR3 nucleotides: TGTGCCAGCAGGGGGACGACCTATGGCTACACCTTC. This sequence joins TRBV28 and TRBJ1-2; the D gene is possibly TRBD1 (5 bases). Germline CDR1 and CDR2: MDHEN and SYDVKM. This CDR3 has 12 amino acids. Trimming took 6 bases from V and 4 from J, leaving 9 bases between them.

V usage is TRBV23-1 and J usage is TRBJ1-1; the D is unclear. TRBV23-1 carries the ORF label, with uncertain function. CDR3 length: 13 residues. V was shortened by 4 bases and J by 1 base, with 7 bases between the two germline ends. CDR3 sequence reads: CASSREKNTEAFF. DNA of the CDR3: TGCGCCAGCAGTCGGGAGAAGAACACTGAAGCTTTCTTT.

The J gene is TRBJ2-7, the V gene TRBV4-1; 7 bases are a match to TRBD2. The CDR3 extends over 15 amino acids. The V segment lost 2 bases and the J segment 3 bases; nucleotides outside the gene matches: 7. The germline CDR1 and CDR2 sequences are MGHRA and YSYEKL. The DNA for the CDR3 is TGCGCCAGCAGCCAACATACTAGCGCCGACTACGAGCAGTACTTC. Translation: CASSQHTSADYEQYF.

V is TRBV7-9 and J is TRBJ1-1, with no clear D. The germline V gene has CDR1 SEHNR and CDR2 FQNEAQ (reference sequence). CDR3 length: 15 amino acids. V lost 3 bases, J lost 4 bases, and 15 bases lay in between. CDR3: CASSLLSQTGTEAFF. CDR3 bases: TGTGCCAGCAGCTTGTTATCCCAAACTGGCACTGAAGCTTTCTTT.

The chain recombines TRBV9 with TRBJ2-7; D remains ambiguous. From germline, CDR1 is SGDLS and CDR2 YYNGEE. This CDR3 is built from 16 residues. Trimming shortened V by 4 bases and J by 3 bases, and 20 bases separated the two germline ends. CDR3 amino acids: CASSSLEDGLGYEQYF. The CDR3 DNA follows: TGTGCCAGCAGCTCCCTTGAGGACGGTTTGGGCTACGAGCAGTACTTC. Full variable domain (outside the CDR3, taken from reference TRBV9 and TRBJ2-7): DSGVTQTPKHLITATGQRVTLRCSPRSGDLSVYWYQQSLDQGLQFLIQYYNGEERAKGNILERFSAQQFPDLHSELNLSSLELGDSALYFCASSSLEDGLGYEQYFGPGTRLTVT.

The rearrangement joins TRBV6-1 to TRBJ1-5, with D perhaps TRBD1 (6 bases). The V end lost 8 bases, the J end lost 2 bases, and 22 bases lay between the germline ends. The CDR3 loop spans 17 amino acids. The V gene's germline CDR1 is MNHNS and CDR2 SASEGT. The CDR3 nucleotides are TGTGCCAGCTATGGATCGACGGGGGCGGTCGGCAATCAGCCCCAGCATTTT. Its protein is CASYGSTGAVGNQPQHF.

The chain links TRBV7-3 to TRBJ1-2, with 8 bases aligning to TRBD1. V lost 0 bases to trimming and J lost 7 bases; unmatched junction nucleotides: 13. Germline CDR1 is SGHTA and CDR2 is FQGTGA. The CDR3 is 17 amino acids. Here the CDR3 reads CASSLTSIGRGQGGYTF. The DNA of the CDR3 is TGTGCCAGCAGCTTAACGTCGATCGGCAGGGGGCAAGGTGGCTACACCTTC.

V usage is TRBV4-2 and J usage is TRBJ1-5; D unresolved. V dropped 0 bases and J dropped 5 bases, with 11 bases sitting between them. CDR3 length equals 15 residues. In germline, CDR1 is LGHNA, CDR2 YNFKEQ. The CDR3 nucleotides read TGTGCCAGCAGCCAAGATGTAGGAGGGCATCAGCCCCAGCATTTT. It codes for CASSQDVGGHQPQHF.

A few counts support this clonotype. The genes are TRBV4-2 and TRBJ2-3, with 9 positions matching TRBD2. CDR3 length equals 16 residues. J lost 6 bases, V lost 1 base, and 8 bases had no gene match. Germline values: CDR1 LGHNA, CDR2 YNFKEQ. The CDR3 nucleotides read TGTGCCAGCAGCCAAGTCGGCGGGGGGGCGGGGGATACGCAGTATTTT. Encoded protein: CASSQVGGGAGDTQYF.

The chain uses TRBV9 and TRBJ1-3; possibly TRBD1 for D (5 bases). Germline CDR1 SGDLS, CDR2 YYNGEE. The CDR3 is 14 residues long. V lost 3 bases and J 4 bases, leaving 11 bases between the germline ends. The chain's CDR3 is CASSALGTGNTIYF. CDR3 DNA sequence: TGTGCCAGCAGCGCCCTTGGGACCGGAAACACCATATATTTT.

The gene calls are TRBV6-5 and TRBJ2-5; TRBD2 aligns across 10 bases. J gave up 6 bases and V 1 base, and 5 bases lay outside the gene matches. The CDR3 runs to 15 residues. Per the germline V gene, CDR1 is MNHEY and CDR2 is SVGAGI. Here the CDR3 DNA reads TGTGCCAGCAGTTACTGGGCTAGCGGGGGCCAGACCCAGTACTTC. As protein: CASSYWASGGQTQYF.

The V and J genes are TRBV5-1 and TRBJ2-2; TRBD2 matches at 11 bases. The CDR3 has 15 amino acids. Losses at the gene ends were 5 bases for V and 4 bases for J; bases not matched to a gene: 4. The germline V gene encodes CDR1 SGHRS and CDR2 YFSETQ. The CDR3 DNA reads TGCGCCAGCAGACTAGCGGGAGTACTCACCGGGGAGCTGTTTTTT. This gives the protein CASRLAGVLTGELFF.

This chain links TRBV25-1 with TRBJ2-7; 7 bases map to TRBD1. Germline CDR1 MGHDK, CDR2 SYGVNS. CDR3 length: 13 residues. Trimming took 8 bases from V and 8 from J; bases not matched to a gene: 12. CDR3 bases: TGTGCCAGCGCCATCTCAGGGGGACGGCAGCAGTACTTC. This codes for CASAISGGRQQYF.

The chain employs TRBV9 and TRBJ2-7; D is perhaps TRBD1 (6 bases). The CDR3 spans 14 residues. CDR1 and CDR2 (germline): SGDLS, YYNGEE. The V gene lost 7 bases and the J gene lost 5 bases, with 19 bases spanning the gap. The CDR3 DNA reads TGTGCCAGCTCCAACAGGGACAAACGTGACGAGCAGTACTTC. Protein sequence: CASSNRDKRDEQYF.

The chain uses TRBV9 and TRBJ2-3; 8 bases line up with TRBD2. V shed 0 bases, J shed 3 bases, and the junction held 6 bases outside the gene matches. The germline gives CDR1 SGDLS, CDR2 YYNGEE. The length of the CDR3 is 16 residues. Here the CDR3 reads CASSVVGSGKTDTQYF. The CDR3 DNA sequence: TGTGCCAGCAGCGTAGTTGGTAGCGGGAAAACAGATACGCAGTATTTT.

The V and J genes are TRBV5-1 and TRBJ2-5; 10 bases align to TRBD1. Germline loops: CDR1 SGHRS, CDR2 YFSETQ. The CDR3 runs to 14 residues. The V and J ends lost 4 bases and 7 bases, in that order; junction bases with no gene match: 7. This CDR3 reads CASSPGTGEVTQYF. In DNA, the CDR3 is TGCGCCAGCAGCCCCGGGACAGGGGAGGTGACCCAGTACTTC. Full variable domain (remainder filled in from reference TRBV5-1 and TRBJ2-5): KAGVTQTPRYLIKTRGQQVTLSCSPISGHRSVSWYQQTPGQGLQFLFEYFSETQRNKGNFPGRFSGRQFSNSRSEMNVSTLELGDSALYLCASSPGTGEVTQYFGPGTRLLVL.

The chain couples TRBV6-5 to TRBJ2-7, with a weak D call TRBD1 (6 bases). The CDR3 has 15 residues. The germline CDR1 and CDR2 sequences are MNHEY and SVGAGI. The V end was cut by 5 bases, the J end by 4 bases, with 18 bases between. CDR3 sequence (DNA): TGTGCCAGCAGTAACAGGGCCCCCCCACAATACGAGCAGTACTTC. It codes for CASSNRAPPQYEQYF.